This is a list of T cell receptor beta chains from one sample in a study of blood T cell repertoires in COVID-19. The data were produced by immunoSEQ multiplex PCR, yet TCRdb's version contains in-frame clones alone and is incomplete. There are 81,000 or so clones in the sample; 80% to 95% occur only once, and roughly 6.4% lies in the top ten. Source material: peripheral blood. These receptors came from a woman between 55 and 75 years old with active COVID-19. The conserved cysteine and the conserved F or W are not part of the CDR3 here.

j_call: TRBJ1-1; v_call: TRBV18; cdr3_aa: ASSWGQRNTEAF
j_call: TRBJ2-1; v_call: TRBV13; cdr3_aa: ASIKAWVGANEQF
j_call: TRBJ2-1; v_call: TRBV28; cdr3_aa: ASSRERGDTYNEQF
j_call: TRBJ2-1; v_call: TRBV27; cdr3_aa: ASSLSNPRSGRVLGNEQF
j_call: TRBJ2-5; v_call: TRBV5-4; cdr3_aa: ASSLEAGGIGETQY
j_call: TRBJ2-3; v_call: TRBV3-1/TRBV3-2; cdr3_aa: ASSRGWVLAGGDTQY
j_call: TRBJ2-1; v_call: TRBV19; cdr3_aa: ATSLLSYNEQF
j_call: TRBJ1-1; v_call: TRBV30; cdr3_aa: AWSRGLGSF
j_call: TRBJ2-2; v_call: TRBV4-1; cdr3_aa: ASRQTGHGELF
j_call: TRBJ2-3; v_call: TRBV5-1; cdr3_aa: ASSLLHEPTDTQY
j_call: TRBJ2-1; v_call: TRBV28; cdr3_aa: ASSDTGLAGIEQF
j_call: TRBJ2-2; v_call: TRBV5-1; cdr3_aa: ASSLDGGGTGELF
j_call: TRBJ1-5; v_call: TRBV3-1/TRBV3-2; cdr3_aa: ASSPTGNQPQH
j_call: TRBJ2-1; v_call: TRBV15; cdr3_aa: ATSRGVTGAEQF
j_call: TRBJ2-1; v_call: TRBV19; cdr3_aa: ASSMGLVSEQF
j_call: TRBJ1-6; v_call: TRBV9; cdr3_aa: ASSVEGDNSPLH
j_call: TRBJ1-1; v_call: TRBV6-5; cdr3_aa: ASVPTTGSYTEAF
j_call: TRBJ1-3; v_call: TRBV7-3; cdr3_aa: ASSLRSNSGNTIY
j_call: TRBJ2-5; v_call: TRBV7-2; cdr3_aa: ASSLGGYETQY
j_call: TRBJ2-3; v_call: TRBV30; cdr3_aa: AWKTSGASDTQY
j_call: TRBJ2-1; v_call: TRBV2; cdr3_aa: AGLRREGRNEQF
j_call: TRBJ1-3; v_call: TRBV4-1; cdr3_aa: ASSQGSTGSGNTIY
j_call: TRBJ2-5; v_call: TRBV18; cdr3_aa: ASSPPEGTQETQY
j_call: TRBJ1-5; v_call: TRBV12-5; cdr3_aa: ASGLVRIGQEGLGNQPQH
j_call: TRBJ2-7; v_call: TRBV7-9; cdr3_aa: ASSPSLPEPYEQY
j_call: TRBJ1-1; v_call: TRBV30; cdr3_aa: AWFLTAEDFMNTEAF
j_call: TRBJ1-4; v_call: TRBV4-3; cdr3_aa: ASSRQRARDNEKLF
j_call: TRBJ2-5; v_call: TRBV19; cdr3_aa: ASSGGGAAEPQY
j_call: TRBJ1-4; v_call: TRBV6-5; cdr3_aa: ASSPEANEKLF
j_call: TRBJ1-2; v_call: TRBV24-1; cdr3_aa: AASDPTDRRYGYT
j_call: TRBJ1-2; v_call: TRBV30; cdr3_aa: AWSIGGTYGYT
j_call: TRBJ2-2; v_call: TRBV24-1; cdr3_aa: ATADRDRLGNTGELF
j_call: TRBJ1-2; v_call: TRBV14; cdr3_aa: ASSQDLGFLSYGYT
j_call: TRBJ1-4; v_call: TRBV27; cdr3_aa: ASSPSGWEANEKLF
j_call: TRBJ2-3; v_call: TRBV11-3; cdr3_aa: ASSLGQGTDTQY
j_call: TRBJ2-3; v_call: TRBV6-2/TRBV6-3; cdr3_aa: ASSYGSTTDTQY
j_call: TRBJ1-5; v_call: TRBV2; cdr3_aa: ASSGGSSNQPQH
j_call: TRBJ2-1; v_call: TRBV30; cdr3_aa: AWSRTGTGHSYNEQF
j_call: TRBJ2-1; v_call: TRBV7-9; cdr3_aa: ASSLRTGGNEQF
j_call: TRBJ1-5; v_call: TRBV6-5; cdr3_aa: ASSYGQGSQPQH
j_call: TRBJ2-4; v_call: TRBV3-1/TRBV3-2; cdr3_aa: ASSQSGTDTKNIQY
j_call: TRBJ2-1; v_call: TRBV11-2; cdr3_aa: ASSLFPNGTGNVYNEQF
j_call: TRBJ1-1; v_call: TRBV3-1/TRBV3-2; cdr3_aa: ASSQDMGTGNTEAF
j_call: TRBJ2-7; v_call: TRBV6-5; cdr3_aa: ASRTPGDYEQY
j_call: TRBJ2-5; v_call: TRBV7-2; cdr3_aa: ASSLWTGGQETQY
j_call: TRBJ1-2; v_call: TRBV6-5; cdr3_aa: ASSYSGQGWNGYT
j_call: TRBJ2-7; v_call: TRBV19; cdr3_aa: ASSISNRGALYEQY
j_call: TRBJ2-1; v_call: TRBV30; cdr3_aa: AWSVLSSGYNEQF
j_call: TRBJ1-2; v_call: TRBV2; cdr3_aa: ASSPLMQAPEGYT